These T cell receptor beta chains were read from a single sample in a study of control samples from healthy donors and cancer patients. Clones were sequenced by immunoSEQ multiplex PCR, and TCRdb holds only the in-frame ones, with some missing. The table lists approximately 60,000 clones, 90% of them singletons, with 0.95% to 1.5% in the top ten. Sample: PBMCs. These receptors came from a woman between 45 and 65 years old with colorectal cancer. The CDR3 runs from the conserved cysteine through the conserved F or W. Fields, in order: J gene, V gene, D gene, clone size, CDR3 length, CDR3 protein, CDR3 DNA. The D gene is left open where the match is weak. Clone size appears in some rows only: once, few, many, or a class for an expanded clone.

j_call: TRBJ2-3; v_call: TRBV3-1/TRBV3-2; d_call: NA; clone_size: NA; cdr3_length: 14; cdr3_aa: CASSPLVTTDTQYF; cdr3_nt: TGTGCCAGCAGCCCCTTGGTTACGACAGATACGCAGTATTTT
j_call: TRBJ2-4; v_call: TRBV7-9; d_call: TRBD1; clone_size: NA; cdr3_length: 13; cdr3_aa: CASSPPGQKIQYF; cdr3_nt: TGTGCCAGCAGCCCTCCGGGACAGAAAATTCAGTACTTC
j_call: TRBJ2-7; v_call: TRBV29-1; d_call: TRBD2; clone_size: once; cdr3_length: 14; cdr3_aa: CSVDRRESSHEQYF; cdr3_nt: TGCAGCGTTGACCGGCGGGAGTCGTCTCACGAGCAGTACTTC
j_call: TRBJ2-5; v_call: TRBV28; d_call: NA; clone_size: NA; cdr3_length: 14; cdr3_aa: CASRPGVNQETQYF; cdr3_nt: TGTGCCAGCAGACCAGGGGTTAACCAAGAGACCCAGTACTTC
j_call: TRBJ1-2; v_call: TRBV19; d_call: TRBD1; clone_size: NA; cdr3_length: 12; cdr3_aa: CASSIPGQGNTF; cdr3_nt: TGTGCCAGTAGTATTCCGGGACAGGGTAACACCTTC
j_call: TRBJ1-5; v_call: TRBV5-1; d_call: NA; clone_size: NA; cdr3_length: 14; cdr3_aa: CASSHDGNNQPQHF; cdr3_nt: TGCGCCAGCAGCCACGACGGCAACAATCAGCCCCAGCATTTT
j_call: TRBJ2-1; v_call: TRBV7-3; d_call: TRBD2; clone_size: NA; cdr3_length: 15; cdr3_aa: CASSTGTSPYNEQFF; cdr3_nt: TGTGCCAGCAGTACCGGGACTAGCCCATACAATGAGCAGTTCTTC
j_call: TRBJ2-7; v_call: TRBV2; d_call: TRBD1; clone_size: NA; cdr3_length: 14; cdr3_aa: CASRATGDSYEQYF; cdr3_nt: TGTGCCAGCAGAGCGACAGGGGACTCCTACGAGCAGTACTTC
j_call: TRBJ2-1; v_call: TRBV5-4; d_call: TRBD2; clone_size: NA; cdr3_length: 15; cdr3_aa: CASSFGLAGDNEQFF; cdr3_nt: TGTGCCAGCAGCTTCGGACTAGCGGGTGACAATGAGCAGTTCTTC
j_call: TRBJ1-3; v_call: TRBV19; d_call: NA; clone_size: NA; cdr3_length: 15; cdr3_aa: CASMSGTISGNTIYF; cdr3_nt: TGTGCCAGTATGTCCGGGACGATCTCTGGAAACACCATATATTTT
j_call: TRBJ2-2; v_call: TRBV6-6; d_call: TRBD2; clone_size: NA; cdr3_length: 15; cdr3_aa: CASSFLEAGGGELFF; cdr3_nt: TGTGCCAGCAGTTTCCTGGAGGCGGGAGGCGGGGAGCTGTTTTTT
j_call: TRBJ2-1; v_call: TRBV19; d_call: TRBD2; clone_size: NA; cdr3_length: 15; cdr3_aa: CASSISREGLNEQFF; cdr3_nt: TGTGCCAGTAGTATATCCCGGGAGGGCCTCAATGAGCAGTTCTTC
j_call: TRBJ2-3; v_call: TRBV30; d_call: TRBD2; clone_size: NA; cdr3_length: 22; cdr3_aa: CAWSVSLFRLAGGRDTQDTQYF; cdr3_nt: TGTGCCTGGAGTGTATCCCTCTTCCGGCTAGCGGGAGGTCGGGACACACAAGATACGCAGTATTTT
j_call: TRBJ1-2; v_call: TRBV5-8; d_call: NA; clone_size: NA; cdr3_length: 14; cdr3_aa: CASSLYPRARGYTF; cdr3_nt: TGTGCCAGCAGCCTGTACCCGAGGGCACGGGGCTACACCTTC
j_call: TRBJ2-2; v_call: TRBV2; d_call: TRBD1; clone_size: NA; cdr3_length: 15; cdr3_aa: CASIKDRGRIGELFF; cdr3_nt: TGTGCCAGCATTAAGGACAGGGGGCGAATCGGGGAGCTGTTTTTT
j_call: TRBJ2-1; v_call: TRBV18; d_call: NA; clone_size: NA; cdr3_length: 15; cdr3_aa: CASSRAGEVHNEQFF; cdr3_nt: TGTGCCAGCTCACGAGCAGGGGAGGTCCACAATGAGCAGTTCTTC
j_call: TRBJ2-3; v_call: TRBV7-2; d_call: TRBD2; clone_size: NA; cdr3_length: 15; cdr3_aa: CASSYRGVRTDTQYF; cdr3_nt: TGTGCCAGCAGCTACCGGGGGGTCCGCACAGATACGCAGTATTTT
j_call: TRBJ1-1; v_call: TRBV6-4; d_call: NA; clone_size: NA; cdr3_length: 13; cdr3_aa: CASSDELGRKAFF; cdr3_nt: TGTGCCAGCAGTGACGAGTTAGGCAGGAAAGCTTTCTTT
j_call: TRBJ2-1; v_call: TRBV9; d_call: TRBD2; clone_size: NA; cdr3_length: 19; cdr3_aa: CASSVATGRTSGSGYEQFF; cdr3_nt: TGTGCCAGCAGCGTAGCTACGGGGAGGACTAGCGGGAGTGGCTATGAGCAGTTCTTC
j_call: TRBJ1-5; v_call: TRBV18; d_call: NA; clone_size: NA; cdr3_length: 17; cdr3_aa: CASSSQRETGGNQPQHF; cdr3_nt: TGTGCCAGCTCATCACAACGGGAGACAGGCGGCAATCAGCCCCAGCATTTT
j_call: TRBJ1-2; v_call: TRBV6-5; d_call: NA; clone_size: NA; cdr3_length: 12; cdr3_aa: CATRRGIYGYTF; cdr3_nt: TGTGCCACCCGACGAGGGATCTATGGCTACACCTTC
j_call: TRBJ1-5; v_call: TRBV28; d_call: TRBD1; clone_size: NA; cdr3_length: 17; cdr3_aa: CAIRQGQISYSNQPQHF; cdr3_nt: TGTGCCATCCGACAGGGTCAGATATCGTATAGCAATCAGCCCCAGCATTTT
j_call: TRBJ2-1; v_call: TRBV7-7; d_call: TRBD2; clone_size: once; cdr3_length: 17; cdr3_aa: CASSARTSGSSYNEQFF; cdr3_nt: TGTGCCAGCAGCGCCCGGACTAGCGGGAGCTCCTACAATGAGCAGTTCTTC
j_call: TRBJ2-7; v_call: TRBV11-2; d_call: TRBD1; clone_size: NA; cdr3_length: 15; cdr3_aa: CASSYWTGSSYEQYF; cdr3_nt: TGTGCCAGCAGTTACTGGACAGGAAGCTCCTACGAGCAGTACTTC
j_call: TRBJ2-1; v_call: TRBV10-1; d_call: NA; clone_size: once; cdr3_length: 16; cdr3_aa: CASSERASYGWNEQFF; cdr3_nt: TGCGCCAGCAGTGAGAGGGCGTCTTACGGGTGGAATGAGCAGTTCTTC
j_call: TRBJ1-6; v_call: TRBV2; d_call: NA; clone_size: NA; cdr3_length: 15; cdr3_aa: CASKGVRKADSPLHF; cdr3_nt: TGTGCCAGCAAGGGAGTCAGAAAAGCTGATTCACCCCTCCACTTT
j_call: TRBJ1-2; v_call: TRBV6-5; d_call: NA; clone_size: NA; cdr3_length: 15; cdr3_aa: CASSSHRERGYGYTF; cdr3_nt: TGTGCCAGCAGTTCCCACAGGGAACGGGGCTATGGCTACACCTTC
j_call: TRBJ1-5; v_call: TRBV5-5; d_call: NA; clone_size: NA; cdr3_length: 16; cdr3_aa: CASSLTAGTINQPQHF; cdr3_nt: TGTGCCAGCAGCCTAACTGCCGGGACAATCAATCAGCCCCAGCATTTT
j_call: TRBJ2-2; v_call: TRBV10-1; d_call: TRBD2; clone_size: NA; cdr3_length: 15; cdr3_aa: CASSPMIAGRGELFF; cdr3_nt: TGCGCCAGCAGCCCCATGATAGCGGGCCGCGGGGAGCTGTTTTTT
j_call: TRBJ1-3; v_call: TRBV14; d_call: NA; clone_size: few; cdr3_length: 15; cdr3_aa: CASSQGARSGNTIYF; cdr3_nt: TGTGCCAGCAGCCAAGGCGCGAGGTCCGGAAACACCATATATTTT
j_call: TRBJ1-1; v_call: TRBV7-3; d_call: NA; clone_size: NA; cdr3_length: 15; cdr3_aa: CASSLGATGNTEAFF; cdr3_nt: TGTGCCAGCAGCTTAGGTGCGACAGGGAACACTGAAGCTTTCTTT
j_call: TRBJ2-1; v_call: TRBV20-1; d_call: NA; clone_size: NA; cdr3_length: 11; cdr3_aa: CSANRGPEQFF; cdr3_nt: TGCAGTGCTAACCGGGGGCCCGAGCAGTTCTTC
j_call: TRBJ1-1; v_call: TRBV10-3; d_call: NA; clone_size: NA; cdr3_length: 13; cdr3_aa: CAISQSTNTEAFF; cdr3_nt: TGTGCCATCAGCCAGTCCACGAACACTGAAGCTTTCTTT
j_call: TRBJ2-5; v_call: TRBV2; d_call: NA; clone_size: NA; cdr3_length: 13; cdr3_aa: CASSVGQRETQYF; cdr3_nt: TGTGCCAGCAGTGTAGGACAGCGAGAGACCCAGTACTTC
j_call: TRBJ1-2; v_call: TRBV6-5; d_call: NA; clone_size: NA; cdr3_length: 14; cdr3_aa: CASSYRGDIRGYTF; cdr3_nt: TGTGCCAGCAGTTACAGGGGGGACATTCGGGGCTACACCTTC
j_call: TRBJ1-6; v_call: TRBV9; d_call: NA; clone_size: NA; cdr3_length: 15; cdr3_aa: CASSPGGTYNSPLHF; cdr3_nt: TGTGCCAGCAGCCCGGGGGGCACCTATAATTCACCCCTCCACTTT
j_call: TRBJ1-3; v_call: TRBV4-1; d_call: NA; clone_size: NA; cdr3_length: 17; cdr3_aa: CASSQGAAGNSGNTIYF; cdr3_nt: TGCGCCAGCAGCCAAGGAGCGGCGGGAAACTCTGGAAACACCATATATTTT
j_call: TRBJ1-2; v_call: TRBV5-1; d_call: NA; clone_size: NA; cdr3_length: 14; cdr3_aa: CASSTGEGNYGYTF; cdr3_nt: TGCGCCAGCAGCACGGGAGAGGGTAACTATGGCTACACCTTC
j_call: TRBJ2-5; v_call: TRBV27; d_call: TRBD1; clone_size: NA; cdr3_length: 15; cdr3_aa: CATRDRVLDAETQYF; cdr3_nt: TGTGCCACCCGGGACAGGGTCCTCGATGCGGAGACCCAGTACTTC
j_call: TRBJ2-3; v_call: TRBV4-1; d_call: TRBD1; clone_size: NA; cdr3_length: 19; cdr3_aa: CASSQVYRGSPPSTDTQYF; cdr3_nt: TGCGCCAGCAGCCAAGTTTACAGGGGATCCCCCCCTAGCACAGATACGCAGTATTTT
j_call: TRBJ1-1; v_call: TRBV6-5; d_call: TRBD1; clone_size: NA; cdr3_length: 16; cdr3_aa: CASSWGQGRSGTEAFF; cdr3_nt: TGTGCCAGCAGTTGGGGACAGGGGCGGAGTGGGACTGAAGCTTTCTTT
j_call: TRBJ2-7; v_call: TRBV11-2; d_call: NA; clone_size: once; cdr3_length: 14; cdr3_aa: CASSLTAGVDEQYF; cdr3_nt: TGTGCCAGCAGCTTAACAGCCGGTGTAGACGAGCAGTACTTC
j_call: TRBJ2-7; v_call: TRBV29-1; d_call: TRBD1; clone_size: NA; cdr3_length: 13; cdr3_aa: CSAAGQATYEQYF; cdr3_nt: TGCAGCGCCGCCGGACAGGCGACCTACGAGCAGTACTTC
j_call: TRBJ2-1; v_call: TRBV5-4; d_call: TRBD1; clone_size: NA; cdr3_length: 15; cdr3_aa: CASSPRQGAINEQFF; cdr3_nt: TGTGCCAGCAGCCCCCGACAGGGGGCCATCAATGAGCAGTTCTTC
j_call: TRBJ1-4; v_call: TRBV10-1; d_call: TRBD1; clone_size: NA; cdr3_length: 18; cdr3_aa: CASSGPGTADHPSEKLFF; cdr3_nt: TGCGCCAGCAGTGGCCCCGGGACAGCCGACCATCCTAGCGAAAAACTGTTTTTT
j_call: TRBJ2-2; v_call: TRBV7-3; d_call: NA; clone_size: NA; cdr3_length: 13; cdr3_aa: CASSFSNTGELFF; cdr3_nt: TGTGCCAGCAGCTTTTCCAACACCGGGGAGCTGTTTTTT
j_call: TRBJ1-5; v_call: TRBV5-8; d_call: TRBD1; clone_size: few; cdr3_length: 14; cdr3_aa: CASRFGTGPGPQHF; cdr3_nt: TGTGCCAGCAGATTCGGGACAGGGCCGGGGCCCCAGCATTTT
j_call: TRBJ2-2; v_call: TRBV6-6; d_call: NA; clone_size: once; cdr3_length: 15; cdr3_aa: CASTYQGPDTGELFF; cdr3_nt: TGTGCCAGCACGTACCAGGGCCCAGACACCGGGGAGCTGTTTTTT
j_call: TRBJ1-2; v_call: TRBV24-1; d_call: NA; clone_size: NA; cdr3_length: 14; cdr3_aa: CATSDPSRDYGYTF; cdr3_nt: TGTGCCACCAGTGATCCCTCGCGCGACTATGGCTACACCTTC
j_call: TRBJ2-3; v_call: TRBV7-5; d_call: NA; clone_size: NA; cdr3_length: 14; cdr3_aa: CVRSARQGTDTQYF; cdr3_nt: TGTGTCAGAAGCGCCCGACAGGGAACAGATACGCAGTATTTT
j_call: TRBJ2-7; v_call: TRBV6-5; d_call: NA; clone_size: few; cdr3_length: 12; cdr3_aa: CASMLKMGEQYF; cdr3_nt: TGTGCCAGCATGCTCAAGATGGGAGAGCAGTACTTC
j_call: TRBJ1-1; v_call: TRBV7-3; d_call: NA; clone_size: NA; cdr3_length: 14; cdr3_aa: CASRESGVNTEAFF; cdr3_nt: TGTGCCAGCAGGGAATCAGGGGTGAACACTGAAGCTTTCTTT
j_call: TRBJ2-3; v_call: TRBV6-5; d_call: TRBD2; clone_size: NA; cdr3_length: 16; cdr3_aa: CASSFSGTSSTDTQYF; cdr3_nt: TGTGCCAGCAGTTTCTCCGGGACTAGCAGCACAGATACGCAGTATTTT
j_call: TRBJ2-7; v_call: TRBV6-1; d_call: TRBD1; clone_size: NA; cdr3_length: 16; cdr3_aa: CASSARAGTASYEQYF; cdr3_nt: TGTGCCAGCAGTGCCCGAGCCGGGACAGCTTCCTACGAGCAGTACTTC
j_call: TRBJ1-3; v_call: TRBV5-4; d_call: NA; clone_size: NA; cdr3_length: 13; cdr3_aa: CASSLNSGNTIYF; cdr3_nt: TGTGCCAGCAGCTTGAACTCTGGAAACACCATATATTTT
j_call: TRBJ2-1; v_call: TRBV27; d_call: TRBD1; clone_size: NA; cdr3_length: 13; cdr3_aa: CASSSPGGNEQFF; cdr3_nt: TGTGCCAGCAGTTCTCCAGGGGGAAATGAGCAGTTCTTC
j_call: TRBJ2-5; v_call: TRBV29-1; d_call: NA; clone_size: few; cdr3_length: 12; cdr3_aa: CSVAGEVETQYF; cdr3_nt: TGCAGCGTTGCGGGGGAGGTAGAGACCCAGTACTTC